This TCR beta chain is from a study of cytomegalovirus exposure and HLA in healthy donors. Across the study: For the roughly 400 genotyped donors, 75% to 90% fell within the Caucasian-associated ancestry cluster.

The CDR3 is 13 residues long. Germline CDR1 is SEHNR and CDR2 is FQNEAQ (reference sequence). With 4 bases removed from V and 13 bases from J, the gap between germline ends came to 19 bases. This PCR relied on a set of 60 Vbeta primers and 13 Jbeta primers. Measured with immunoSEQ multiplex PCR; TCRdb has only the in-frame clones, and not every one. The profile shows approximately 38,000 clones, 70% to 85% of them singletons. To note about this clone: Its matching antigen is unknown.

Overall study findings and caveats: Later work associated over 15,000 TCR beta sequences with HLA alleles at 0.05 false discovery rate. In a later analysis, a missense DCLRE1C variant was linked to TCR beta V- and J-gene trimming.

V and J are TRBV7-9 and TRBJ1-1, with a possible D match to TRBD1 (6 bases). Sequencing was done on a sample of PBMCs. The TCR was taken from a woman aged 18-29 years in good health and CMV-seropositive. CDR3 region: CASSSFQGRQVFF. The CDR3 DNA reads TGTGCCAGCAGCTCTTTTCAGGGGCGCCAGGTTTTCTTT.